Listed here is a single TCR beta chain. Its antigen is still unknown. No quality values exist for individual bases; no much larger clone is one base distant. The data are from a study of OX40 agonist ivuxolimab in advanced cancers. Turning to the overall study: The costimulatory receptor OX40 (CD134) was targeted by ivuxolimab, a fully human IgG2 agonistic monoclonal antibody. Three dose-escalation patients achieved partial responses, one with hepatocellular carcinoma and two with cutaneous melanoma. In the dose-escalation cohort, around four fifths of patients were male, and the mean age was around 65 years with a range of about 20 to 90. Prior anti-PD-1, anti-PD-L1 or anti-CTLA-4 therapy was permitted, and about 40% of dose-escalation patients had received checkpoint inhibitors. The purpose of peripheral TCRbeta sequencing was to test whether ivuxolimab changed TCR sequence diversity and led to clonal T-cell expansion. Among the approximately 54 dose-escalation patients, some 20 had hepatocellular carcinoma, about 15 melanoma, 9 renal cell carcinoma and 9 head and neck cancer. Intravenous ivuxolimab was administered to patients every 2 weeks at six dose levels: 0.01, 0.1, 0.3, 1.5, 3 and 10 mg/kg. The monotherapy dose-escalation portion (N of about 52 patients) of the phase I ivuxolimab trial is reported in the paper.

Here is what the overall study found, with its caveats: Low levels of normalized T-cell clonal expansion were also seen in some nonresponding patients. After ivuxolimab, more expanded clones were found on average in CD8+ T cells than in CD4+ T cells. At doses of 0.1 to 3.0 mg/kg, clonal expansion of both CD4+ and CD8+ blood T cells was observed from baseline to week 6. Partial responders in the 0.1-3.0 mg/kg groups had among the lowest normalized peripheral clonal expansion, especially among CD8+ T cells. Antigen specificity was not determined for the clonally expanded peripheral T cells.

Genomic DNA was extracted from sorted cells for sequencing of the TCRbeta CDR3 region. The immunoSEQ Assay was used for sequencing of TCRbeta CDR3 regions. The immuneACCESS repertoire file appears here via TCRdb, limited to in-frame rearrangements. These files lack a portion of the clones; in checked studies, under half of the deficit traces to unresolved V genes, and the cause of the others is not known. The sample records around 76,000 clones, about 79% of which are singletons. 0.9% to 1.4% of the sample is in the top ten clones. The trial excluded patients who had a history of autoimmune disease or were on systemic immunosuppression. Peripheral blood for TCR sequencing was collected from all dose cohorts at baseline, on cycle 4 day 1, and on cycle 7 day 1. Samples came from an open-label, multicenter, first-in-human phase I dose-escalation trial of ivuxolimab. Adults with locally advanced or metastatic head and neck squamous cell, hepatocellular, melanoma or renal cell carcinoma were enrolled in the trial. Before TCR sequencing, CD4+ T cells and CD8+ T cells from peripheral blood were sorted into separate populations.

In the germline V gene (reference sequence), CDR1 corresponds to SSHAT and CDR2 to FNYEAQ. The V end loses 4 bases and the J end loses 4 bases, and a stretch of 10 bases separates them. From the cysteine up to the phenylalanine, the CDR3 has a length of 13 residues. Solely the CDR3 DNA is kept, with 39 bases framed from the first base. The sequencing here drew on CD4+ or CD8+ T cells sorted from blood, taken in a trial of the OX40 agonist ivuxolimab. The receptor was isolated from an adult with an advanced solid tumor such as melanoma, head and neck, liver or kidney cancer. The V and J segments used are TRBV7-7 and TRBJ2-5; TRBD1 could be the D gene, as 5 bases match. The nucleotide sequence reads as follows: TGTGCCAGCAGCTCCAGGGTTGGAGAGACCCAGTACTTC. The encoded protein is CASSSRVGETQYF.